This TCR beta chain was recorded in a study of T cells in Graves' hyperthyroidism and ophthalmopathy. From RNA transcripts, TCR beta CDR3 regions were amplified. Using the HTBI primer set, a first-round RT-PCR was run on the TCR CDR3. TCRdb reanalysed the multiplex PCR reads using MiXCR and keeps one entry per CDR3 protein. The sample carries about 520,000 distinct CDR3 sequences, roughly 24% recorded once. Between the trimmed V and J ends, which lost 5 bases and 4 bases, there was a span of 17 bases. CDR1 and CDR2 from the germline V gene are GTSNPN and SVGIG (reference sequence). The CDR3 is 14 residues long. This clonotype was recorded many times. Orbital computed tomography and thyroid ultrasound, together with serum TRAb and thyroxine and clinical symptoms, were used for diagnoses. Out of roughly 9.1 ml of fresh peripheral blood came the PBMCs.

The genes are TRBV30 and TRBJ1-1; D is unresolved. This TCR derives from a woman aged 25 to 45 with Graves' ophthalmopathy. Sample: blood. CDR3 in DNA: TGTGCCTGGGACCGGATGGACCGGTCCACTGAAGCTTTCTTT. Its translation is CAWDRMDRSTEAFF.